The sequence of this T cell receptor beta chain was determined in a study of human T cells and chemical hapten exposure. Overall study: During the approximately 25-week study period, patients had diphenylcyclopropenone applied to the scalp every week.

Germline V gene data show CDR1 as SQVTM and CDR2 as ANQGSEA. CDR3 length: 11 amino acids. Germline trimming cut 1 base from V and 14 bases from J; bases unmatched to any gene: 3. Time point noted: patch test 2, 6 weeks after DPC sensitization. This sample's treatment: therapeutic diphenylcyclopropenone sensitization with weekly scalp DPC. This clonotype has more than one count but fewer than ten. MiXCR, run by TCRdb on the RACE reads, gives a single entry per CDR3 protein. The sample shows a few hundred thousand distinct CDR3 sequences, about 6% of them seen only once. The rearrangement uses TRBV29-1 and TRBJ1-4; 8 nucleotides line up with TRBD1. The sample here was whole blood, taken in connection with sensitization to the hapten diphenylcyclopropenone (DPC). This clonotype was sampled from a young woman with alopecia areata. Some clones in this sample may be carry-over from other donors' samples. CDR3 sequence: CSVEVQGGLFF. The CDR3 DNA reads TGCAGCGTTGAAGTACAGGGGGGCCTGTTTTTT.